This T cell receptor (beta chain) was retrieved from a study of cytomegalovirus exposure and HLA in healthy donors. Study-wide results and caveats: The study designated fewer than 200 TCR beta chains cytomegalovirus-associated.

Researchers ran the PCR with 60 Vbeta and 13 Jbeta primers. The method was immunoSEQ multiplex PCR; TCRdb's version includes in-frame clones alone and lacks a portion of them. The sample contains a few hundred thousand clones, approximately 80% of which appear only once. On this clone: Its antigen is unidentified.

The CDR3 consists of 16 residues. In germline, CDR1 is MGHRA, CDR2 YSYEKL. Trimming cost V 3 bases and J 3 bases, with 17 bases left between them. Material for sequencing was PBMCs. This sequence joins TRBV4-1 and TRBJ1-2; tentative D call: TRBD1 (5 bases). The receptor's source is a man aged 30 to 45 in good health and CMV-seronegative. The CDR3 DNA is TGCGCCAGCAGCCACCAACCTAGTGGGGGGGACTATGGCTACACCTTC. It translates to CASSHQPSGGDYGYTF.